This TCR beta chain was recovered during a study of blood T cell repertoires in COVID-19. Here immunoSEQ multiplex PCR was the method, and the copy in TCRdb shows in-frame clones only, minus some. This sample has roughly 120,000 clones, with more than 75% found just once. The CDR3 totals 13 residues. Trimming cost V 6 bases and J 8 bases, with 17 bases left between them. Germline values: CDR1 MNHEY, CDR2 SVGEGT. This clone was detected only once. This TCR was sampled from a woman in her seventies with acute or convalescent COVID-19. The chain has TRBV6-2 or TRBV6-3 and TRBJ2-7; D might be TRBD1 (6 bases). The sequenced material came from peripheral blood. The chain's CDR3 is CASSPGTLSKQYF. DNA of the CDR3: TGTGCCAGCAGCCCCGGGACATTATCCAAGCAGTACTTC.